This T cell receptor (beta chain) was identified in a study of blood T cell repertoires in COVID-19. Libraries were prepared by immunoSEQ multiplex PCR; TCRdb keeps only in-frame clonotypes and omits some of them. Here the sample spans under 80,000 clones, 83% being singletons. The germline gives CDR1 LGHNA, CDR2 YNFKEQ. This CDR3 has 14 amino acids. Trimming pared 3 bases from V and 7 bases from J, leaving 16 bases between. The chain has TRBV4-2 and TRBJ2-7; D perhaps matches TRBD2 (6 bases). This sequence was found in a man older than 75 with acute or convalescent COVID-19. The sequencing input was peripheral blood. CDR3 loop: CASSQWGVPREQYF. CDR3 nucleotides: TGTGCCAGCAGCCAGTGGGGGGTCCCCAGGGAGCAGTACTTC.